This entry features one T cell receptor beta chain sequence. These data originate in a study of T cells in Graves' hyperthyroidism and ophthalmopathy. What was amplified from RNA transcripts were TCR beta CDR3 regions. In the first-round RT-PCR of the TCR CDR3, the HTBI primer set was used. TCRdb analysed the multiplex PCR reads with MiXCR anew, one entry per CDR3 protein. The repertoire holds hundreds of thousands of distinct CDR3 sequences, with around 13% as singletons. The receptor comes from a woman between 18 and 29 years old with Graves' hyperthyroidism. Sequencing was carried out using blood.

DNA for the CDR3: TGTGCCACCAGCAGAGGGTCCCTTGAAGATAAACTGTTTTTT. Protein: CATSRGSLEDKLFF. This rearrangement joins TRBV15 to TRBJ1-4; D is ambiguous. V was pared by 1 base and J by 11 bases, with 14 bases between. The CDR3 loop spans 14 amino acids. Germline loops: CDR1 LNHNV, CDR2 YYDKDF (reference sequence).